This TCR beta chain is drawn from a study of cytomegalovirus exposure and HLA in healthy donors. Vbeta (60) and Jbeta (13) primers were used in the PCR. Authors' methods: A later analysis counted approximately 80 million unique TCR beta chains, some 12 million shared. The table came from immunoSEQ multiplex PCR; TCRdb's copy has only in-frame clones and leaves some out. That table gives V, J and clone size, and the DNA gave D and trimming. This sample has under 200,000 clones, with approximately 77% found just once. The origin of this receptor is a male donor in good health and CMV-seronegative. The source material was PBMCs.

The CDR3 spells CASGEVLRGETQYF. The CDR3 region has the DNA TGTGCCAGCGGAGAAGTCTTGAGGGGGGAGACCCAGTACTTC. This chain links TRBV27 with TRBJ2-5; TRBD1 might be the D (6 bases). The CDR3 is 14 amino acids. Germline V gene lookup returns CDR1 MNHEY and CDR2 SMNVEV (reference sequence). V was pared by 8 bases and J by 5 bases, with 18 bases between.